This TCR beta chain was observed in a study of beta chain features in type 1 diabetes. Points from the study as a whole: The cDNA sequencing approach could over-represent high-TCR-expressing cells. Type 1 diabetes patients showed fewer insertions and more deletions at VDJ junctions.

Reverse transcribing all isolated RNA meant expressed TCRB transcripts were sequenced. Method: immunoSEQ multiplex PCR; TCRdb's copy keeps in-frame clones and lacks some. The data contain over 500,000 clones, about a sixth of them seen just once; the ten biggest clones take up under 0.095%. Markers CD45RO/CCR7/CD25/CD127/CD95/CD27 served to sort CD4+ naive, central memory, regulatory and stem cell-like memory cells. About this clone: Its target is not known.

The V and J ends lost 4 bases and 2 bases, in that order; junction bases with no gene match: 5. Germline V gives CDR1 SGHNT, CDR2 YYREEE (reference sequence). The CDR3 totals 16 residues. The sequence derives from a man between 18 and 35 years old in good health. The sequencing input was naive CD4+ T cells from blood. J is TRBJ2-3 and V is TRBV5-4; 12 bases agree with TRBD2. The CDR3 region has the DNA TGTGCCAGCAGCCAAGGACTAGCGGGATACACAGATACGCAGTATTTT. This gives the protein CASSQGLAGYTDTQYF.